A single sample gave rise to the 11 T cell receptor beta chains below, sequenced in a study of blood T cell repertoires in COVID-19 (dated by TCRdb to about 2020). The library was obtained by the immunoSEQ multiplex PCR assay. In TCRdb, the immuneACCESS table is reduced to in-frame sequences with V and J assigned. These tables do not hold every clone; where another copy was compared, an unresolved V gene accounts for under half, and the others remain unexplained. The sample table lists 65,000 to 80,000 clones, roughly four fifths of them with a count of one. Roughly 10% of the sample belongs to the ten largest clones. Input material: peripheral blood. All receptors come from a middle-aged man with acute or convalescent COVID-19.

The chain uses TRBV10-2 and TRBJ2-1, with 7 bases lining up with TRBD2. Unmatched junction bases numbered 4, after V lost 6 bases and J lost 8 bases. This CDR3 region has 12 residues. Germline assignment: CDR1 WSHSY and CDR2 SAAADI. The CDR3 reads CASSRGEDEQFF. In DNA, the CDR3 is TGCGCCAGCAGCCGGGGGGAGGATGAGCAGTTCTTC.

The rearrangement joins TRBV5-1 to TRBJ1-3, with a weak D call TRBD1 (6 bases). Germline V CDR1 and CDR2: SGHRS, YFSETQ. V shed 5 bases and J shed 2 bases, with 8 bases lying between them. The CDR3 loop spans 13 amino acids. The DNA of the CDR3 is TGCGCCAGCAGTCCAGGGGCTGGAAACACCATATATTTT. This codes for CASSPGAGNTIYF.

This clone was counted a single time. DNA of the CDR3: TGTGCCAGCAGCGATCTCGGACAGGGTGGGAATGAAAAACTGTTTTTT. Its translation: CASSDLGQGGNEKLFF. The rearrangement links TRBV5-5 to TRBJ1-4; TRBD1 matches at 8 bases. The CDR3 is 16 amino acids. The junction had 10 bases not matched to a gene; V was cut back by 4 bases and J by 5 bases. The germline CDR1 and CDR2 sequences are SGHKS and YYEKEE (reference sequence).

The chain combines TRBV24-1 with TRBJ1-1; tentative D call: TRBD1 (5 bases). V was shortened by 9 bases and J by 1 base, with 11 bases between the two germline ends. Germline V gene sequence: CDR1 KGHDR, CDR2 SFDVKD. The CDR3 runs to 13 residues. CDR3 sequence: CATGGGKNTEAFF. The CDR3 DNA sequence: TGTGCCACCGGGGGGGGGAAGAACACTGAAGCTTTCTTT.

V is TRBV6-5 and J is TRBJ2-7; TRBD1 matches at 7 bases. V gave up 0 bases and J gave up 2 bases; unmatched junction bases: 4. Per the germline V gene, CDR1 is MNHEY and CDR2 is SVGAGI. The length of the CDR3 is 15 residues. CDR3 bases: TGTGCCAGCAGTTACTCAGGCAGGGGGACCTACGAGCAGTACTTC. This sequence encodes CASSYSGRGTYEQYF.

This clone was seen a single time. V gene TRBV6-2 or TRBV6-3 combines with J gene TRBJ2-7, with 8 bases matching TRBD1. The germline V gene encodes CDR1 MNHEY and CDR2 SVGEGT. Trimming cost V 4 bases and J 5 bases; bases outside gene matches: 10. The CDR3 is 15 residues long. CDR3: CASSFVRQGTNEQYF. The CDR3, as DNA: TGTGCCAGCAGTTTCGTCCGACAGGGGACGAACGAGCAGTACTTC.

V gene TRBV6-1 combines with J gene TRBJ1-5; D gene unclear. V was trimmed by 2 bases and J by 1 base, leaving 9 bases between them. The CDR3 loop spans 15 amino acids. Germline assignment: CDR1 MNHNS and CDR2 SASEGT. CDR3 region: CASSEWEISNQPQHF. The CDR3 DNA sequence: TGTGCCAGCAGTGAATGGGAGATAAGCAATCAGCCCCAGCATTTT.

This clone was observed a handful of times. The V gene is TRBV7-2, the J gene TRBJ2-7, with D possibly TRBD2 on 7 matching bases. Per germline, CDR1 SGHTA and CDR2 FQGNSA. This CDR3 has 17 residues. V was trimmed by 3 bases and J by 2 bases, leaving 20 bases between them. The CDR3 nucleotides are TGTGCCAGCAGCTTCGGGGGCAGTGGGAGCGGGACCTACGAGCAGTACTTC. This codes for CASSFGGSGSGTYEQYF.

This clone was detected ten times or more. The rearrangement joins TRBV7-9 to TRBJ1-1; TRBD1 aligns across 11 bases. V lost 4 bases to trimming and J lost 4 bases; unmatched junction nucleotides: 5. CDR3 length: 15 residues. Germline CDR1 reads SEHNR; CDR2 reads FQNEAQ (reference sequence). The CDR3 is CASSSTGQGVTEAFF. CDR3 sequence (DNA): TGTGCCAGCAGCTCAACGGGACAGGGGGTCACTGAAGCTTTCTTT.

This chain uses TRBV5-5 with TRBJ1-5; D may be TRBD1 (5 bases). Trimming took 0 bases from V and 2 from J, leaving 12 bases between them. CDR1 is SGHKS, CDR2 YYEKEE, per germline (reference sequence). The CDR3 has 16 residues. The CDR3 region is CASSLVRDSGNQPQHF. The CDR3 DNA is TGTGCCAGCAGCTTGGTCAGGGATAGTGGCAATCAGCCCCAGCATTTT.

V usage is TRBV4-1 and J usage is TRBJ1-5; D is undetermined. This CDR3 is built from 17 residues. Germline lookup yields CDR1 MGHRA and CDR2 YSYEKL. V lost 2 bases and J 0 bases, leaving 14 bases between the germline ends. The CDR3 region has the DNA TGCGCCAGCAGCCAAACCCCTGGGCAGGTTAGCAATCAGCCCCAGCATTTT. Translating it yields CASSQTPGQVSNQPQHF.